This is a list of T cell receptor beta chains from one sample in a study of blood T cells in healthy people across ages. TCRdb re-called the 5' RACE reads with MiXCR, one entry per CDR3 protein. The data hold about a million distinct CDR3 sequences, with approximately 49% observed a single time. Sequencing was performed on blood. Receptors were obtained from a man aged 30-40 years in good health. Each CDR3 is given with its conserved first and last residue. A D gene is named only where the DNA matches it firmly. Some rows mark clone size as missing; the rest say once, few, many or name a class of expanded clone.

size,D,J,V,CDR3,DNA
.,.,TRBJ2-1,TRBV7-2,CASSLWSGPYNEQFF,TGTGCCAGCAGCTTATGGTCGGGCCCCTACAATGAGCAGTTCTTC
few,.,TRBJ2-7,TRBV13,CASSLEDTYEQYF,TGTGCCAGCAGCTTGGAGGACACCTACGAGCAGTACTTC
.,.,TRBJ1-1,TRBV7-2,CASSRLGNEAFF,TGTGCCAGCAGTCGATTGGGGAATGAAGCTTTCTTT
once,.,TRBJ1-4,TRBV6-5,CASSYSGATNERLFF,TGTGCCAGCAGTTACTCTGGTGCAACTAATGAAAGACTGTTTTTT
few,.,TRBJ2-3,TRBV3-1,CASSQDPGGTDTQYF,TGTGCCAGCAGCCAAGATCCTGGGGGCACAGATACGCAGTATTTT
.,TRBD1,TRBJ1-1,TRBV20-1,CSARDQGDTEAFF,TGCAGTGCTAGAGATCAGGGGGACACTGAAGCTTTCTTT
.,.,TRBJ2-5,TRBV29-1,CSAERDGWGETQYF,TGCAGCGCCGAAAGGGACGGCTGGGGGGAGACCCAGTACTTC
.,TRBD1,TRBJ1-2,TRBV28,CASSPTPGQGDYGYTF,TGTGCCAGCAGTCCGACCCCGGGACAGGGCGACTATGGCTACACCTTC
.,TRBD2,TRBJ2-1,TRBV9,CASSVTLADYNEQFF,TGTGCCAGCAGCGTTACACTAGCGGACTACAATGAGCAGTTCTTC
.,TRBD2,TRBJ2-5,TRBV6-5,CASSRTSVEETQYF,TGTGCCAGCAGCAGGACTAGTGTCGAAGAGACCCAGTACTTC
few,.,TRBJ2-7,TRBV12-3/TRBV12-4,CASNLDTVSYEQYF,TGTGCCAGCAATCTAGACACCGTCTCCTACGAGCAGTACTTC
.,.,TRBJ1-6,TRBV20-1,CSARDVGQGDSPLHF,TGCAGTGCTAGAGATGTCGGACAAGGAGATTCACCCCTCCACTTT
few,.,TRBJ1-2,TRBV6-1,CASRPTGYPNYGYTF,TGTGCCAGCAGGCCTACAGGGTATCCTAACTATGGCTACACCTTC